A single sample gave rise to the 10 T cell receptor beta chains below, sequenced in a study of monozygotic twins with inflammatory bowel disease. Each CDR3 protein gets one entry in TCRdb, which reprocessed the 5' RACE reads and gives no DNA. This sample's table has 170,000 or so distinct CDR3 sequences. Sequenced sample: blood. The receptors here all came from a human donor with ulcerative colitis or Crohn's disease, or a healthy co-twin of an affected twin (not recorded which).

The chain is built from TRBV4-2 and TRBJ2-3; TCRdb lists TRBD1, though no DNA is available to test this call. The CDR3 covers 16 residues. Germline loops: CDR1 LGHNA, CDR2 YNFKEQ. The CDR3 region is CASSQDRQGSTDTQYF.

V usage is TRBV7-2 and J usage is TRBJ2-7; TCRdb names TRBD1, which stays unverified in the absence of DNA. Per the germline V gene, CDR1 is SGHTA and CDR2 is FQGNSA. CDR3 length equals 13 residues. The CDR3 reads CASRMSLRVEQYF.

The chain couples TRBV7-2 to TRBJ2-3. In germline, CDR1 is SGHTA, CDR2 FQGNSA. The CDR3 runs to 12 residues. This CDR3 reads CASSFAGFTQYF.

The CDR3 here is CARWDTDQPQHF. This rearrangement joins TRBV23-1 to TRBJ1-5; TCRdb selects TRBD1, and the lack of DNA leaves this call unchecked. TRBV23-1 is an ORF; its function is uncertain. This CDR3 has 12 amino acids.

The genes are TRBV7-8 and TRBJ2-5; the D gene TCRdb calls, TRBD1, cannot be checked with no DNA. CDR3 length: 17 residues. Germline loops: CDR1 SGHVS, CDR2 FQNEAQ. The CDR3 is CASEKPWGFHRKETQYF.

The chain combines TRBV5-1 with TRBJ1-2. CDR1 is SGHRS and CDR2 is YFSETQ in the germline V gene. CDR3 length: 11 residues. The CDR3 loop is CASSLEGSYTF.

The gene calls are TRBV18 and TRBJ1-4. CDR1 and CDR2 (germline): KGHSH, LQKENI. The CDR3 loop spans 13 amino acids. The CDR3 spells CASSPAGREKLFF. Variable domain in full (rest from reference TRBV18 and TRBJ1-4): NAGVMQNPRHLVRRRGQEARLRCSPMKGHSHVYWYRQLPEEGLKFMVYLQKENIIDESGMPKERFSAEFPKEGPSILRIQQVVRGDSAAYFCASSPAGREKLFFGSGTQLSVL.

This rearrangement joins TRBV7-9 to TRBJ2-1; TCRdb returns TRBD2, unconfirmable since there is no DNA. The V gene's germline CDR1 is SEHNR and CDR2 FQNEAQ (reference sequence). The CDR3 length is 15 residues. Here the CDR3 reads CASSQWSGGADEQFF.

The chain uses TRBV7-9 and TRBJ2-3; as DNA is missing, the TRBD2 call by TCRdb cannot be tested. Germline V lookup: CDR1 SEHNR, CDR2 FQNEAQ (reference sequence). CDR3 size: 16 residues. The CDR3 sequence is CASSSLAGGRTDTQYF.

The CDR3 sequence is CASTPRGYEQYF. The J gene is TRBJ2-7, the V gene TRBV7-9; with no DNA, the TCRdb D assignment of TRBD1 cannot be verified. The CDR3 is made up of 12 amino acids. Germline CDR1 is SEHNR and CDR2 is FQNEAQ (reference sequence).